The rows below give T cell receptor beta chains drawn from one sample of a study of T-cell reconstitution after alpha-beta-depleted transplantation in children. TCRdb recomputed calls from the PCR reads with MiXCR, one row per CDR3 protein. The data show hundreds of thousands of distinct CDR3 sequences, roughly 15% seen once. The specimen comprised PBMCs from the stem cell graft donor, sampled from the stem cell graft. The receptors originated from a human donor who donated a stem cell graft to a child with acute myeloid leukemia. Both conserved end residues are part of each CDR3. Each record gives: D gene, CDR3 length, V gene, clone size, J gene, CDR3 protein, CDR3 DNA. D genes are given only for firm matches. Rows give clone size only sometimes, using once, few, many, or a class for an expanded clone.

D: TRBD2; length: 20; V: TRBV20-1; size: few; J: TRBJ2-2; CDR3: CSASGSLGGDLPRNTGELFF; DNA: TGCAGTGCTAGCGGTAGTTTGGGAGGGGATCTTCCCCGGAACACCGGGGAGCTGTTTTTT
D: -; length: 13; V: TRBV5-6; size: many; J: TRBJ1-1; CDR3: CASSPVTGTEAFF; DNA: TGTGCCAGCAGCCCCGTAACGGGGACTGAAGCTTTCTTT
D: -; length: 15; V: TRBV24-1; size: -; J: TRBJ1-1; CDR3: CATSDPGRGDTEAFF; DNA: TGTGCCACCAGTGATCCGGGTCGTGGGGACACTGAAGCTTTCTTT
D: TRBD2; length: 16; V: TRBV7-2; size: -; J: TRBJ2-2; CDR3: CASSHRTSGLTGELFF; DNA: TGTGCCAGCAGCCACAGGACTAGCGGACTTACCGGGGAGCTGTTTTTT
D: -; length: 13; V: TRBV20-1; size: many; J: TRBJ1-1; CDR3: CSASRGVNTEAFF; DNA: TGCAGTGCGTCTCGGGGGGTTAACACTGAAGCTTTCTTT
D: -; length: 17; V: TRBV7-2; size: -; J: TRBJ2-3; CDR3: CASSLTLITSSTDTQYF; DNA: TGTGCTAGCAGCTTAACTCTTATCACTTCTAGCACAGATACGCAGTATTTT
D: -; length: 12; V: TRBV7-9; size: -; J: TRBJ2-1; CDR3: CATRPSNNEQFF; DNA: TGTGCCACCAGACCCTCAAACAATGAGCAGTTCTTC
D: -; length: 12; V: TRBV5-1; size: -; J: TRBJ2-3; CDR3: CASSYEVDTQYF; DNA: TGCGCCAGCAGCTACGAGGTAGATACGCAGTATTTT
D: -; length: 15; V: TRBV24-1; size: -; J: TRBJ2-1; CDR3: CATSDFSGLIAGQFF; DNA: TGTGCCACCAGTGATTTTAGCGGACTAATCGCCGGGCAGTTCTTC
D: TRBD1; length: 16; V: TRBV2; size: -; J: TRBJ2-3; CDR3: CASSAGQGFSTDTQYF; DNA: TGTGCCAGCAGTGCGGGACAGGGTTTCAGCACAGATACGCAGTATTTT
D: -; length: 12; V: TRBV20-1; size: many; J: TRBJ2-3; CDR3: CSARDSGPTQYF; DNA: TGCAGTGCTAGAGATTCGGGTCCTACGCAGTATTTT
D: -; length: 13; V: TRBV20-1; size: -; J: TRBJ1-1; CDR3: CSATGDQNTEAFF; DNA: TGCAGTGCTACAGGGGACCAGAACACTGAAGCTTTCTTT
D: TRBD2; length: 15; V: TRBV5-6; size: many; J: TRBJ2-4; CDR3: CASSLSAGGPNIQYF; DNA: TGTGCCAGCAGCTTGTCTGCGGGGGGACCTAACATTCAGTACTTC
D: -; length: 13; V: TRBV20-1; size: many; J: TRBJ1-2; CDR3: CSATQGFDYGYTF; DNA: TGCAGTGCCACCCAGGGGTTCGACTATGGCTACACCTTC
D: TRBD1; length: 18; V: TRBV18; size: -; J: TRBJ2-1; CDR3: CASSPGTGGAGSTGEQFF; DNA: TGTGCCAGCTCACCGGGGACAGGGGGCGCCGGTTCTACAGGTGAGCAGTTCTTC
D: -; length: 17; V: TRBV5-1; size: -; J: TRBJ1-4; CDR3: CASSLGVGGTPNEKLFF; DNA: TGCGCCAGCAGCTTGGGTGTCGGGGGGACCCCTAATGAAAAACTGTTTTTT
D: TRBD1; length: 17; V: TRBV20-1; size: -; J: TRBJ2-2; CDR3: CSARGPHRGENTGELFF; DNA: TGCAGTGCTAGAGGCCCCCACAGGGGGGAGAACACCGGGGAGCTGTTTTTT
D: -; length: 16; V: TRBV7-8; size: -; J: TRBJ2-7; CDR3: CASSLVPAHASYEQYF; DNA: TGTGCCAGCAGCTTAGTGCCAGCACATGCTTCCTACGAGCAGTACTTC
D: TRBD1; length: 16; V: TRBV6-5; size: many; J: TRBJ2-7; CDR3: CASSYTSTGVSYEQYF; DNA: TGTGCCAGCAGTTACACATCGACAGGGGTCTCCTACGAGCAGTACTTC
D: TRBD2; length: 18; V: TRBV25-1; size: -; J: TRBJ2-5; CDR3: CASIPGLAGGNKQETQYF; DNA: TGTGCCAGCATCCCGGGACTAGCGGGGGGGAACAAACAAGAGACCCAGTACTTC
D: -; length: 16; V: TRBV29-1; size: -; J: TRBJ2-1; CDR3: CSVEDPKQGSGGEQFF; DNA: TGCAGCGTTGAAGATCCAAAACAGGGCAGCGGAGGTGAGCAGTTCTTC
D: -; length: 13; V: TRBV28; size: few; J: TRBJ1-6; CDR3: CASHREANSPLHF; DNA: TGTGCCAGCCACAGGGAGGCTAATTCACCCCTCCACTTT
D: -; length: 15; V: TRBV6-1; size: -; J: TRBJ1-6; CDR3: CASSEGTAYNSPLHF; DNA: TGTGCCAGCAGTGAAGGAACAGCGTATAATTCACCCCTCCACTTT
D: -; length: 16; V: TRBV10-2; size: once; J: TRBJ1-3; CDR3: CASSEWGHYSGNTIYF; DNA: TGCGCCAGCAGTGAATGGGGACACTACTCTGGAAACACCATATATTTT
D: TRBD2; length: 15; V: TRBV20-1; size: many; J: TRBJ2-5; CDR3: CSARDGGGPIETQYF; DNA: TGCAGTGCTAGAGACGGCGGGGGGCCTATTGAGACCCAGTACTTC
D: TRBD1; length: 15; V: TRBV27; size: -; J: TRBJ1-1; CDR3: CASSRGSRGLAEAFF; DNA: TGTGCCAGCAGTAGGGGCAGCAGGGGGCTCGCTGAAGCTTTCTTT
D: -; length: 15; V: TRBV10-3; size: many; J: TRBJ2-5; CDR3: CAISDPRERAETQYF; DNA: TGTGCCATCAGTGACCCTCGGGAGAGGGCGGAGACCCAGTACTTC
D: TRBD1; length: 15; V: TRBV5-6; size: -; J: TRBJ2-2; CDR3: CASSLGQDGTGELFF; DNA: TGTGCCAGCAGCCTGGGACAGGATGGCACCGGGGAGCTGTTTTTT